This entry features one TCR beta chain sequence. Its target is not known. The sample is drawn from a study of blood T cells in healthy people across ages. Then a second PCR, running roughly 7 to 11 cycles, was carried out with a sample-barcoded 5' primer and a J-beta primer mix. A single record per CDR3 protein comes from TCRdb applying MiXCR to the 5' RACE reads. The table has 1.4 million or so distinct CDR3 sequences, approximately 42% seen once. Findings and caveats of the study: With age, beta diversity per million T cells declined roughly linearly, significantly by 30 to 40.

CDR1 and CDR2 (germline): MGHDK, SYGVNS. This CDR3 has 14 amino acids. The J segment lost 0 bases and the V segment lost 6 bases, leaving 4 bases of the junction unmatched. The receptor was derived from a woman under 30 in good health. The V gene is TRBV25-1, the J gene TRBJ1-1; 7 bases map to TRBD1. Sequencing used blood. The CDR3 region is CASRQTGLNTEAFF. The CDR3 nucleotides read TGTGCCAGCAGACAGACAGGGTTGAACACTGAAGCTTTCTTT.